This T cell receptor (beta chain) is from a study of CD8 T cells in ankylosing spondylitis. Points from the study as a whole: Earlier reports found some motif variants in synovial fluid and blood in reactive arthritis. As reported, disease-linked clones showed significant enrichment in matched ankylosing spondylitis synovial fluid.

The germline V gene encodes CDR1 LGHDT and CDR2 YNNKEL (reference sequence). CDR3 length: 18 amino acids. The ends lost 0 bases at V and 4 bases at J; junction bases unmatched: 11. Only a few counts were recorded for this clonotype. No antigen is known for it. Quantitative 5'-RACE with molecular barcodes was used to make the TCR beta libraries. TCRdb re-derived calls from the 5' RACE reads in MiXCR, one entry per CDR3 protein. The repertoire includes 150,000 to 200,000 distinct CDR3 sequences, 9.5% to 10% of them detected once, and less than 15% sits in the top ten. This sequence was found in a female donor with ankylosing spondylitis or in good health (not recorded which). The chain joins TRBV3-1 to TRBJ2-3; 9 positions match TRBD2. Sequencing used blood, either unsorted or a sorted T cell fraction (not recorded which). The CDR3 reads CASSQDTSLAGGADTQYF. In DNA, the CDR3 is TGTGCCAGCAGCCAAGATACAAGCTTGGCGGGAGGGGCAGATACGCAGTATTTT.